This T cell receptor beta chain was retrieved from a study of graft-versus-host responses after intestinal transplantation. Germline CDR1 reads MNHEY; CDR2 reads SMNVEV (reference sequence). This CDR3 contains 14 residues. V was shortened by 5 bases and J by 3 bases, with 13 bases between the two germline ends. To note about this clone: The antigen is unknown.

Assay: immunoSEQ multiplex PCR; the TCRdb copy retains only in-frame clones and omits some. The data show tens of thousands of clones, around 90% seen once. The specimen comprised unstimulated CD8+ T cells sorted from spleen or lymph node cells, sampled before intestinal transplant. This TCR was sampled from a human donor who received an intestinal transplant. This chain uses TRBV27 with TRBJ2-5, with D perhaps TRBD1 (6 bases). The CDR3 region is CASSPYYREETQYF. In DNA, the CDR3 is TGTGCCAGCAGTCCATACTACAGGGAAGAGACCCAGTACTTC.